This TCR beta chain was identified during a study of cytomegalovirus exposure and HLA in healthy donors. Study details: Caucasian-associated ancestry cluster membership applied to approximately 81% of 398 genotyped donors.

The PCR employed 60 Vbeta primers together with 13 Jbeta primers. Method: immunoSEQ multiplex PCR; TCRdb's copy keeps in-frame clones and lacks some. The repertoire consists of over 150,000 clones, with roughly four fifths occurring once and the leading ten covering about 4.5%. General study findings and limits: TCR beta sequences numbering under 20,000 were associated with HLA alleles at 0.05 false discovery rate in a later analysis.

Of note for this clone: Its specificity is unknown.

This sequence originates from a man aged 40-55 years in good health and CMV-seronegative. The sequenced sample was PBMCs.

For the CDR3, the DNA is TGTGCCAGCAGTGCGGCAGGGGGAGCGGCCAATACGCAGTATTTT. Its protein is CASSAAGGAANTQYF. The V gene is TRBV6-4, the J gene TRBJ2-3; 7 bases map to TRBD1. The J segment lost 7 bases and the V segment lost 4 bases, leaving 11 bases of the junction unmatched. From germline, CDR1 is MRHNA and CDR2 SNTAGT. The CDR3 loop spans 15 amino acids.